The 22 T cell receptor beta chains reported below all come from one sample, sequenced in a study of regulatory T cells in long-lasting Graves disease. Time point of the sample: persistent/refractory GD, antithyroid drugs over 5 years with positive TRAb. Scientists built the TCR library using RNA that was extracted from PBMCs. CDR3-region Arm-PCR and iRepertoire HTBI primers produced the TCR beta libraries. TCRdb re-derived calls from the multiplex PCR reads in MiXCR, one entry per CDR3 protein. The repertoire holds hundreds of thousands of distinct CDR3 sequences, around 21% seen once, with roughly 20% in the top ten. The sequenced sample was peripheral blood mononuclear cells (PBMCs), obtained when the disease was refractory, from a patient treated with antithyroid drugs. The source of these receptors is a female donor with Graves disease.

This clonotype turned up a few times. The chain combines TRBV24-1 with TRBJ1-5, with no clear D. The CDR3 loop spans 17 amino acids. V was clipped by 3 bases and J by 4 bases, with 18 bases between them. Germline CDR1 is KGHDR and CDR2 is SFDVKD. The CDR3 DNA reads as TGTGCCACCAGTGATCCTAGAAAAAAAGCGGCGAATCAGCCCCAGCATTTT. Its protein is CATSDPRKKAANQPQHF.

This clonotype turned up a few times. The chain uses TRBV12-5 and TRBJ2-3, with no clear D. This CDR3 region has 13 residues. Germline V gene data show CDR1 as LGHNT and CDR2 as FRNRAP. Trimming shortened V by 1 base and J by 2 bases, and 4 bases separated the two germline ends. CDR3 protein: CASGLAITDTQYF. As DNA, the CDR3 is TGTGCTAGTGGTTTGGCAATCACAGATACGCAGTATTTT.

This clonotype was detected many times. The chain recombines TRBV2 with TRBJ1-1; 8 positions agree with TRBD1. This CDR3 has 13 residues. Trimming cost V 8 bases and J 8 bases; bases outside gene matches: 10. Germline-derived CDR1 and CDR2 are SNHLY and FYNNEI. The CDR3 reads CASSNGQGSEAFF. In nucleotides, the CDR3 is TGTGCCAGCTCCAATGGACAGGGAAGCGAAGCTTTCTTT.

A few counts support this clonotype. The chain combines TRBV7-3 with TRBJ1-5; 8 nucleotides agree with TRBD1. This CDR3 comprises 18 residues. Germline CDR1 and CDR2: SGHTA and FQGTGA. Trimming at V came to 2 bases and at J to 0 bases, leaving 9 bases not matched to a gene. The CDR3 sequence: CASSLQGAKTNSNQPQHF. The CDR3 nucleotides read TGTGCCAGCAGCTTACAGGGGGCGAAAACTAATAGCAATCAGCCCCAGCATTTT.

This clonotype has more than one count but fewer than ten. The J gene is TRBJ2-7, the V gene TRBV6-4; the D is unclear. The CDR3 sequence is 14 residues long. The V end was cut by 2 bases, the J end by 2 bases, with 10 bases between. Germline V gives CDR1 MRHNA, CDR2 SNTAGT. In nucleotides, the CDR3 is TGTGCCAGCAGTGACGGGCTGGCAACCTACGAGCAGTACTTC. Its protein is CASSDGLATYEQYF.

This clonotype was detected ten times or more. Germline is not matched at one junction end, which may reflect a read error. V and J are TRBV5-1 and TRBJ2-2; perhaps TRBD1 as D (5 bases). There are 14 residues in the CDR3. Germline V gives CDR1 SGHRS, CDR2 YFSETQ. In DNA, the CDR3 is TGTGCCAGCAGCTTAGGACAGAACACCGGGGAGCTGTTTTTT. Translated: CASSLGQNTGELFF.

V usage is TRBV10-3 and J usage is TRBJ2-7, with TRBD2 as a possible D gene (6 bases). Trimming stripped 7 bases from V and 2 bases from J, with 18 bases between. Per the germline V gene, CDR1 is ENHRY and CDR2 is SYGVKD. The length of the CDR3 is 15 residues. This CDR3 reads CAINTEGSITYEQYF. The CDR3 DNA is TGTGCCATCAATACGGAGGGGAGCATCACCTACGAGCAGTACTTC.

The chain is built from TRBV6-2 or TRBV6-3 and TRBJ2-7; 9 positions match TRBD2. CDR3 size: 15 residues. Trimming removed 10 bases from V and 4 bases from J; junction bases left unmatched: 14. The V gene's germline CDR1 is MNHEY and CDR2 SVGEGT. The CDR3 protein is CATWGPGLAVYEQYF. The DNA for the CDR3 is TGTGCCACCTGGGGACCGGGACTAGCTGTGTACGAGCAGTACTTC.

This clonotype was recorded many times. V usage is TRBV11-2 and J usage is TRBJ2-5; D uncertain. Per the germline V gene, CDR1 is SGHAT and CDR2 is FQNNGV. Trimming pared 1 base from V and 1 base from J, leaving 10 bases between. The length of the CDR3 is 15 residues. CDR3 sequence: CASSLVPGSQETQYF. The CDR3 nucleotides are TGTGCCAGCAGCTTAGTTCCCGGCTCCCAAGAGACCCAGTACTTC.

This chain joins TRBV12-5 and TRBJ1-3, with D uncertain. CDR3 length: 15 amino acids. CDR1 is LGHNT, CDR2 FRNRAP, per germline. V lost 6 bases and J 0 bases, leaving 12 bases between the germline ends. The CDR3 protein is CASGLLIVSGNTIYF. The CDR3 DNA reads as TGTGCTAGTGGCCTCCTCATCGTCTCTGGAAACACCATATATTTT.

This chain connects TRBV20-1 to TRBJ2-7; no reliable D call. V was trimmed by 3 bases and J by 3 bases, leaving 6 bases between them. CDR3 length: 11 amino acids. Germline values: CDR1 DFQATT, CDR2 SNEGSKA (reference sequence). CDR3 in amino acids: CSARGNYEQYF. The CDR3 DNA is TGCAGTGCTAGGGGGAACTACGAGCAGTACTTC.

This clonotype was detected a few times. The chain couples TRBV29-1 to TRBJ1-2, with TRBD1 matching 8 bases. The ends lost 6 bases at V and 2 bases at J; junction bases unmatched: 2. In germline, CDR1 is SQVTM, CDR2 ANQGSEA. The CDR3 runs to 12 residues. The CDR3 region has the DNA TGCAGCGTGGGACAGGCGAACTATGGCTACACCTTC. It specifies CSVGQANYGYTF.

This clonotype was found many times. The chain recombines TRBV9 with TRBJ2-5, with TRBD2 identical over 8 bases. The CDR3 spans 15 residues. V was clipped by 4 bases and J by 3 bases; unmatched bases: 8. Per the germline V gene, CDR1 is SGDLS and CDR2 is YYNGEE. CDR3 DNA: TGTGCCAGCAGCCCCGGGAGGCGGGGGGAAGAGACCCAGTACTTC. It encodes CASSPGRRGEETQYF.

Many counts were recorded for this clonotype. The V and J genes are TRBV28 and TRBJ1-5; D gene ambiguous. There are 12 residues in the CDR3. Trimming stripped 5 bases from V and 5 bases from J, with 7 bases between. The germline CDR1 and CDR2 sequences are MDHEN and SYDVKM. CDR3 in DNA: TGTGCCAGCAGTCCCGAAGATCAGCCCCAGCATTTT. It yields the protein CASSPEDQPQHF.

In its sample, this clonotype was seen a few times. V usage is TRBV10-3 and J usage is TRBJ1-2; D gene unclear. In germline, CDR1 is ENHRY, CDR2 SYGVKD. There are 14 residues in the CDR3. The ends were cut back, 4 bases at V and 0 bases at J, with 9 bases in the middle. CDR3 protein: CAISAAEANYGYTF. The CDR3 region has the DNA TGTGCCATCAGTGCGGCCGAGGCTAACTATGGCTACACCTTC.

DNA of the CDR3: TGCAGTGCTAGACGCCGGGACCAAGCTTTCTTT. Protein product: CSARRRDQAFF. The chain has TRBV20-1 and TRBJ1-1; TRBD1 might be the D (5 bases). The V end lost 2 bases, the J end lost 9 bases, and 10 bases lay between the germline ends. Germline V gene lookup returns CDR1 DFQATT and CDR2 SNEGSKA (reference sequence). The CDR3 totals 11 residues.

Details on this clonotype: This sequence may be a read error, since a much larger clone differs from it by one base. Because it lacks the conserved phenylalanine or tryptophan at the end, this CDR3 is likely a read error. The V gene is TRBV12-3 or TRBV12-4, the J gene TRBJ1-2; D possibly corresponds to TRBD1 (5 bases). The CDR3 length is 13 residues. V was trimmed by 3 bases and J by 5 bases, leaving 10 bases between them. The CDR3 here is CASSFQWGYGYTI. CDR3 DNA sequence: TGTGCCAGCAGTTTTCAATGGGGGTATGGCTACACCATC.

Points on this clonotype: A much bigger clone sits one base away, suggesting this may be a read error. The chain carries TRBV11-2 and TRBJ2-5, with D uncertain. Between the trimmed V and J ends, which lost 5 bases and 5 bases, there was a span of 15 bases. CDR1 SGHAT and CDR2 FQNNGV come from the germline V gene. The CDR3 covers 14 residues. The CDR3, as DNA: TGTGCCAGCAGCCCAACCTTATTCGTGGAGACCCAGTACTTC. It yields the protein CASSPTLFVETQYF. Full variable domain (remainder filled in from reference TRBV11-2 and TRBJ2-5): EAGVAQSPRYKIIEKRQSVAFWCNPISGHATLYWYQQILGQGPKLLIQFQNNGVVDDSQLPKDRFSAERLKGVDSTLKIQPAKLEDSAVYLCASSPTLFVETQYFGPGTRLLVL.

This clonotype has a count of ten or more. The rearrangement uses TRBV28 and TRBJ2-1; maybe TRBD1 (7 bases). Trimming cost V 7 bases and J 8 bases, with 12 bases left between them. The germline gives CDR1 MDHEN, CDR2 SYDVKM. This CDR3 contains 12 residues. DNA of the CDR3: TGTGCCAGCAACCCAGGGGGGTATGAGCAGTTCTTC. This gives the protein CASNPGGYEQFF.

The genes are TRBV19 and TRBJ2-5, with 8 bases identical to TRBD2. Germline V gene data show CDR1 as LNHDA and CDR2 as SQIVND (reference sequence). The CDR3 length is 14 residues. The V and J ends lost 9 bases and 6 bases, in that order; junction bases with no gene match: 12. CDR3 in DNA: TGTGCCAGCCGAAAGTCAGCGGGAGTACAGACCCAGTACTTC. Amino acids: CASRKSAGVQTQYF.

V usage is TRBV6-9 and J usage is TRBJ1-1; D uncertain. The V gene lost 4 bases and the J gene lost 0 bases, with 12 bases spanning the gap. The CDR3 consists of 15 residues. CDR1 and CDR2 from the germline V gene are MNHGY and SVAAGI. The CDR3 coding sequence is TGTGCCAGCAGTTGCTCGCAGTACCTGAACACTGAAGCTTTCTTT. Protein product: CASSCSQYLNTEAFF.

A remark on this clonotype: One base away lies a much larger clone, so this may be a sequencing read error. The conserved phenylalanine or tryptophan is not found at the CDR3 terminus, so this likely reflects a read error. The CDR3 spells CASARGAGPSSYEQYS. The CDR3 region has the DNA TGTGCCAGCGCCCGGGGGGCGGGCCCGAGCTCCTACGAGCAGTACTCC. The rearrangement joins TRBV2 to TRBJ2-7; possibly TRBD2 for D (7 bases). The CDR3 totals 16 residues. Trimming took 8 bases from V and 0 from J, leaving 20 bases between them. In germline, CDR1 is SNHLY, CDR2 FYNNEI.